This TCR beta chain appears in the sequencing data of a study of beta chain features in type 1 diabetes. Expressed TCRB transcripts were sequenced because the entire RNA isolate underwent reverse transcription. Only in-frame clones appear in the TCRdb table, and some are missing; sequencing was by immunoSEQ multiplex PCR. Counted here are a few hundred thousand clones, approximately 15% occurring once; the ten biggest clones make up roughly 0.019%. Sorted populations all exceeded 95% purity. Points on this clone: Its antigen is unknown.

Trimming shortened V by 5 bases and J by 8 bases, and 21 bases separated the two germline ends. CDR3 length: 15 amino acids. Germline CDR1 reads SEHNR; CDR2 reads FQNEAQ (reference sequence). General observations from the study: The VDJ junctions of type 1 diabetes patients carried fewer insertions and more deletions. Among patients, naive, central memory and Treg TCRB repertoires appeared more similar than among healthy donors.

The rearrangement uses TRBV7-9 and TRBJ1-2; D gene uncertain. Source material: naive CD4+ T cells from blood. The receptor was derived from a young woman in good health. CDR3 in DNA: TGTGCCAGCAGCACTACAACTACCCGCTCTAGCGGCTACACCTTC. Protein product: CASSTTTTRSSGYTF.